This T cell receptor beta chain originates from a study of blood T cell repertoires in COVID-19. Whole-study context: In each case, the material was cDNA or gDNA derived from T cells, B-cell-depleted T cells, or PBMCs.

The repertoire was sequenced with immunoSEQ multiplex PCR; TCRdb's copy has only in-frame clones and lacks some. The table has 85,000 to 100,000 clones, around 82% seen once. The length of the CDR3 is 14 residues. The ends were cut back, 1 base at V and 11 bases at J, with 12 bases in the middle. Germline assignment: CDR1 LGHNT and CDR2 FRNRAP. This clone has only a few counts. The source is a man in his fifties or sixties who had recovered from COVID-19. The sample comprised peripheral blood. The chain has TRBV12-5 and TRBJ1-6; a weak D match, TRBD1 (6 bases). CDR3 loop: CASGLGYPGAPLHF. CDR3 nucleotide sequence: TGTGCTAGTGGTTTGGGTTACCCAGGGGCACCCCTCCACTTT.